This T cell receptor (beta chain) was retrieved from a study of blood T cell repertoires in COVID-19. Across the whole study: Some COVID-19 samples were acute and others convalescent; all came from the United States, Italy and Spain. Sources were T cells, B-cell-depleted T cells, or PBMCs; the material itself was cDNA or gDNA.

Study processing details: Amplifying reference gene primers gave estimates of nucleated cell counts. Assay used: immunoSEQ multiplex PCR; TCRdb lists only in-frame clones, some missing. The D gene and trimming were derived from the DNA, and the V and J assignments and clone size from that table. Of 150,000 to 200,000 clones listed, roughly 80% were seen once; the top ten hold approximately 3%. The germline gives CDR1 MDHEN, CDR2 SYDVKM. The germline V and J ends were trimmed by 8 bases and 2 bases, with 13 bases remaining between them. CDR3 size: 14 residues. The specimen sequenced was peripheral blood. The chain combines TRBV28 with TRBJ1-5; the D gene is possibly TRBD1 (5 bases). The TCR was taken from a man aged 65-85 years with acute or convalescent COVID-19. CDR3: CASRKGGGNQPQHF. The CDR3 DNA follows: TGTGCCAGCCGCAAGGGAGGGGGCAATCAGCCCCAGCATTTT.